The next 24 T cell receptor beta chains were all read from a single sample in a study of cytomegalovirus exposure and HLA in healthy donors. The PCR made use of 60 Vbeta and 13 Jbeta primers. Libraries were prepared by immunoSEQ multiplex PCR; TCRdb keeps only in-frame clonotypes and omits some of them. The table records fewer than 80,000 clones, about 68% of them present only once. Sequenced sample: PBMCs. The receptor source for this set is a woman aged 45-59 years in good health and CMV-seropositive.

The rearrangement links TRBV7-8 to TRBJ1-1; a possible D gene is TRBD1 (5 bases). This CDR3 is 14 amino acids long. Trimming shortened V by 5 bases and J by 1 base, and 11 bases separated the two germline ends. Germline-derived CDR1 and CDR2 are SGHVS and FQNEAQ. CDR3 DNA: TGTGCCAGCAGCCTCAGGGCAGGGAACACTGAAGCTTTCTTT. Translation gives CASSLRAGNTEAFF.

This clone came up a few times. The chain uses TRBV7-9 and TRBJ2-1; 10 bases fit TRBD1. V dropped 8 bases and J dropped 5; count of bases not matched to a gene: 12. The CDR3 has 16 amino acids. From germline, CDR1 is SEHNR and CDR2 FQNEAQ (reference sequence). CDR3 nucleotides: TGTGCCAGCGCCGACCGTCGGGACAGGGGCAACAATGAGCAGTTCTTC. Its protein is CASADRRDRGNNEQFF.

This clone occurred once. This rearrangement joins TRBV10-1 to TRBJ1-4; weak D call: TRBD1 (5 bases). The V end lost 4 bases, the J end lost 11 bases, and 8 bases lay between the germline ends. Germline loops: CDR1 WNHNN, CDR2 SYGVQD (reference sequence). The CDR3 loop spans 11 amino acids. The CDR3 region has the DNA TGCGCCAGCAGTGCCGGGACTAAACTGTTTTTT. The encoded protein is CASSAGTKLFF.

Concerning this clone itself: Its ends do not fully match the called genes, so a read error is possible. This rearrangement joins TRBV7-8 to TRBJ1-2, with 9 positions matching TRBD1. CDR1 and CDR2 from the germline V gene are SGHVS and FQNEAQ. The CDR3 totals 11 residues. In nucleotides, the CDR3 is TGTGCCAGCAGCAACCGGGACAGGGTCTACTTC. It encodes CASSNRDRVYF.

The chain uses TRBV11-3 and TRBJ2-1; D is unresolved. CDR1 and CDR2 (germline): SGHNT, YENEEA. Deletions cut 2 bases from V and 8 bases from J, with 10 bases between. CDR3 length: 13 amino acids. For the CDR3, the DNA is TGTGCCAGCAGCTTAAAATTTGTCGATGAGCAGTTCTTC. Amino acid sequence: CASSLKFVDEQFF.

The chain employs TRBV5-6 and TRBJ2-3; maybe TRBD2 (6 bases). Trimming cost V 2 bases and J 2 bases, with 18 bases left between them. Germline CDR1 and CDR2: SGHDT and YYEEEE. The CDR3 contains 17 residues. The CDR3 DNA follows: TGTGCCAGCAGCTTTGGGACTGCATTTGGCCTCACAGATACGCAGTATTTT. This gives the protein CASSFGTAFGLTDTQYF.

The chain recombines TRBV27 with TRBJ1-5, with 7 bases that match TRBD1. After removal of 6 bases from V and 7 bases from J, the junction contained 9 bases not matched to a gene. The CDR3 extends over 14 amino acids. CDR1 and CDR2 from the germline V gene are MNHEY and SMNVEV (reference sequence). For the CDR3, the DNA is TGTGCCAGCAGACCAACAGGGGTACGACAGCCCCAGCATTTT. It encodes CASRPTGVRQPQHF.

This chain connects TRBV2 to TRBJ1-2, with 7 bases that match TRBD1. Per the germline V gene, CDR1 is SNHLY and CDR2 is FYNNEI. CDR3 size: 15 residues. V trimming: 6 bases; J trimming: 4 bases; junction bases outside the gene matches: 11. The CDR3 protein is CASRAGTAGGYGYTF. CDR3 sequence (DNA): TGTGCCAGCAGAGCCGGGACAGCGGGTGGCTATGGCTACACCTTC.

This clone was seen just once. The chain combines TRBV9 with TRBJ1-4; 9 bases match TRBD1. The V gene's germline CDR1 is SGDLS and CDR2 YYNGEE. J was trimmed by 0 bases and V by 4 bases; bases with no gene match: 7. There are 17 residues in the CDR3. CDR3 amino acids: CASSRRDRAPTNEKLFF. The CDR3 nucleotides read TGTGCCAGCAGCCGCCGGGACAGGGCACCAACTAATGAAAAACTGTTTTTT.

The table lists this clone with a few counts. J is TRBJ2-3 and V is TRBV10-3; 9 positions match TRBD2. With V trimmed by 0 bases and J by 1 base, 2 bases remained unmatched. This CDR3 region has 16 residues. Germline lookup yields CDR1 ENHRY and CDR2 SYGVKD. CDR3 in DNA: TGTGCCATCAGTGAGTCACGGACTAGCGGCACAGATACGCAGTATTTT. Protein product: CAISESRTSGTDTQYF.

The genes are TRBV29-1 and TRBJ1-6; D not certain. The length of the CDR3 is 13 residues. V was trimmed by 6 bases and J by 7 bases, leaving 13 bases between them. Germline V CDR1 and CDR2: SQVTM, ANQGSEA. The CDR3 region is CSVRGSGNSPLHF. The CDR3 DNA sequence: TGCAGCGTCAGAGGGTCGGGGAATTCACCCCTCCACTTT.

A remark on this clone: One end of the junction is discordant with germline, which a read error may explain. This chain links TRBV6-1 with TRBJ2-6, with TRBD2 as a possible D gene (6 bases). This CDR3 is 14 amino acids long. The germline gives CDR1 MNHNS, CDR2 SASEGT. CDR3 in DNA: TGTGCCACCCTCGGTTCAGGAGGGGCCAGCGTCCTGACTTTC. It is translated as CATLGSGGASVLTF.

The CDR3 region has the DNA TGTGCCAGCAGCACAGGACGGGATCAGCCCCAGCATTTT. It yields the protein CASSTGRDQPQHF. This chain links TRBV7-9 with TRBJ1-5; perhaps TRBD1 as D (5 bases). Between the trimmed V and J ends, which lost 5 bases and 5 bases, there was a span of 10 bases. There are 13 residues in the CDR3. Germline CDR1 and CDR2: SEHNR and FQNEAQ (reference sequence).

The J gene is TRBJ1-2, the V gene TRBV7-9; possible D gene TRBD1, 5 bases. This CDR3 contains 16 residues. Trimming stripped 1 base from V and 2 bases from J, with 14 bases between. Germline V lookup: CDR1 SEHNR, CDR2 FQNEAQ (reference sequence). The CDR3 loop is CASSLGDGGLNYGYTF. The CDR3 DNA reads TGTGCCAGCAGCTTAGGGGACGGGGGACTCAACTATGGCTACACCTTC.

This clone appeared a few times. This rearrangement joins TRBV7-8 to TRBJ2-5, with D possibly TRBD2 on 5 matching bases. The V and J ends lost 1 base and 5 bases respectively, with 8 bases between them. CDR1 and CDR2 from the germline V gene are SGHVS and FQNEAQ. There are 13 residues in the CDR3. In DNA, the CDR3 is TGTGCCAGCAGCTTAGAGACTACCGAGACCCAGTACTTC. Amino acid sequence: CASSLETTETQYF.

By frequency in the sample, this clone is medium-sized. The DNA for the CDR3 is TGTGCCAGCAGTTTCGGACAGTCCATCGCGAACACCGGGGAGCTGTTTTTT. This gives the protein CASSFGQSIANTGELFF. The chain carries TRBV11-2 and TRBJ2-2, with D possibly TRBD1 on 6 matching bases. The CDR3 consists of 17 residues. Germline V CDR1 and CDR2: SGHAT, FQNNGV. V was trimmed by 6 bases and J by 0 bases, leaving 17 bases between them.

The V call is TRBV7-2, the J call TRBJ1-2; TRBD1 agrees at 12 bases. V lost 4 bases to trimming and J lost 8 bases; unmatched junction nucleotides: 5. Germline V gives CDR1 SGHTA, CDR2 FQGNSA. This CDR3 comprises 14 residues. CDR3 bases: TGTGCCAGCAGCTGGGACAGGGGGCGCGGGGGCTACACCTTC. Translation gives CASSWDRGRGGYTF.

Turning to this clone: One end of the junction does not line up with germline, which may come from a read error. This chain joins TRBV28 and TRBJ2-3; 7 positions match TRBD2. The CDR3 sequence is 14 residues long. Germline V gene data show CDR1 as MDHEN and CDR2 as SYDVKM. CDR3 coding DNA: TGTGCCAGCAGTTCCTCCGGGACTAAAGATGCGCAGTATTTT. It specifies CASSSSGTKDAQYF.

This clone was counted a few times. The gene calls are TRBV27 and TRBJ2-1; D not resolved. This CDR3 comprises 13 residues. Germline-derived CDR1 and CDR2 are MNHEY and SMNVEV (reference sequence). Deletions cut 7 bases from V and 7 bases from J, with 14 bases between. The CDR3 coding sequence is TGTGCCAGCACTAGTGCGTGGCGTAATGAGCAGTTCTTC. Translating it yields CASTSAWRNEQFF.

The chain uses TRBV15 and TRBJ1-1; no definite D call. There are 12 residues in the CDR3. Germline loops: CDR1 LNHNV, CDR2 YYDKDF (reference sequence). V lost 3 bases and J 2 bases, leaving 4 bases between the germline ends. Here the CDR3 reads CATSSSNTEAFF. In DNA form, the CDR3 reads TGTGCCACCAGCAGTTCTAACACTGAAGCTTTCTTT.

This chain links TRBV5-1 with TRBJ1-1; weak D call: TRBD1 (6 bases). This CDR3 is built from 13 residues. Per germline, CDR1 SGHRS and CDR2 YFSETQ. Trimming took off 7 bases at V and 4 bases at J, with 14 bases between the two ends. The CDR3 sequence: CASAGQFGTEAFF. For the CDR3, the DNA is TGCGCCAGCGCAGGACAGTTCGGCACTGAAGCTTTCTTT.

The rearrangement joins TRBV9 to TRBJ2-2; D possibly corresponds to TRBD1 (5 bases). CDR3 length: 17 residues. V was shortened by 3 bases and J by 1 base, with 16 bases between the two germline ends. The V gene's germline CDR1 is SGDLS and CDR2 YYNGEE. Here the CDR3 reads CASSAPGQGENTGELFF. The CDR3, as DNA: TGTGCCAGCAGCGCGCCCGGACAAGGGGAGAACACCGGGGAGCTGTTTTTT.

This rearrangement joins TRBV5-1 to TRBJ1-5; tentatively, D is TRBD1 (6 bases). V was shortened by 0 bases and J by 0 bases, with 10 bases between the two germline ends. In germline, CDR1 is SGHRS, CDR2 YFSETQ. The CDR3 consists of 16 residues. The CDR3 protein is CASSLGTGNSNQPQHF. CDR3 DNA: TGCGCCAGCAGCTTGGGCACAGGGAATAGCAATCAGCCCCAGCATTTT.

V gene TRBV7-9 combines with J gene TRBJ1-1; the D gene is possibly TRBD1 (6 bases). The germline gives CDR1 SEHNR, CDR2 FQNEAQ (reference sequence). The CDR3 covers 14 residues. V gave up 5 bases and J gave up 1 base, with 11 bases separating them. The CDR3, as DNA: TGTGCCAGCAGCCCTCCGGACAGGAACACTGAAGCTTTCTTT. Its protein is CASSPPDRNTEAFF.